Below are 5 T cell receptor beta chains sequenced from a single sample in a study of T cell repertoires in cytomegalovirus infection. TCRdb used MiXCR to reprocess the reads, holding one entry per CDR3 protein. Of around 900,000 distinct CDR3 sequences listed, about a third were seen once; the top ten hold over 12%. Their antigens are not known. Specimen: cultured CD8+ T cells from PBMCs, collected from culture after CMV antigen stimulation. The receptors were gathered from a human donor in good health (CMV status not recorded). Some clones in this sample may be carry-over from other donors' samples.

About this clonotype: A read error may account for a junction end that differs from germline. The chain combines TRBV19 with TRBJ1-1; D gene ambiguous. Germline V gene data show CDR1 as LNHDA and CDR2 as SQIVND (reference sequence). The CDR3 has 15 amino acids. The CDR3 loop reads CASSIAPYLNTETFF. CDR3 coding DNA: TGTGCCAGTAGTATTGCCCCGTACCTGAACACTGAAACTTTCTTT.

The chain uses TRBV4-1 and TRBJ2-6; D is unresolved. CDR1 and CDR2 from the germline V gene are MGHRA and YSYEKL. With 1 base removed from V and 0 bases from J, the gap between germline ends came to 7 bases. The CDR3 consists of 16 residues. CDR3 nucleotide sequence: TGCGCCAGCAGCCAAGCCGACGACTCTGGGGCCAACGTCCTGACTTTC. Its protein product is CASSQADDSGANVLTF.

The V call is TRBV7-6, the J call TRBJ1-1; 7 bases fit TRBD1. J gave up 1 base and V 5 bases, and 7 bases lay outside the gene matches. This CDR3 is 15 amino acids long. Germline V CDR1 and CDR2: SGHVS, FNYEAQ. CDR3 bases: TGTGCCAGCAGCCCGACAGGGAAGAAGAACACTGAAGCTTTCTTT. It specifies CASSPTGKKNTEAFF.

V and J are TRBV4-1 and TRBJ1-1, with D uncertain. This CDR3 is 15 amino acids long. In germline, CDR1 is MGHRA, CDR2 YSYEKL. V dropped 1 base and J dropped 0 bases, with 9 bases sitting between them. CDR3: CASSQVDLLNTEAFF. The DNA for the CDR3 is TGCGCCAGCAGCCAAGTAGATTTATTGAACACTGAAGCTTTCTTT.

The V call is TRBV27, the J call TRBJ1-6; D is unresolved. This CDR3 is 17 amino acids long. Germline CDR1 is MNHEY and CDR2 is SMNVEV (reference sequence). V dropped 2 bases and J dropped 12 bases, with 23 bases sitting between them. CDR3 nucleotide sequence: TGTGCCAGCAGTTTAGTGGGATCCGGCGGGGATTTTTTACCCCTCCACTTT. Its translation: CASSLVGSGGDFLPLHF.